This TCR beta chain came from a study of cytomegalovirus exposure and HLA in healthy donors. Overall study findings and caveats: The study listed some 160 cytomegalovirus-associated TCR beta chains.

Turning to this clone: Its antigen is not known.

The donors were part of the roughly 130-subject validation cohort, which stood apart from the approximately 700-subject first cohort. Only in-frame clones appear in the TCRdb table, and some are missing; sequencing was by immunoSEQ multiplex PCR. The sample carries more than 80,000 clones, 88% recorded once. The CDR3 consists of 16 residues. V shed 5 bases, J shed 6 bases, and the junction held 10 bases outside the gene matches. The germline gives CDR1 LNHDA, CDR2 SQIVND (reference sequence). The chain uses TRBV19 and TRBJ2-2; 9 positions agree with TRBD2. This TCR came from a woman aged 18 to 35 in good health and CMV-seropositive. The material sequenced was PBMCs. The CDR3 here is CASSPSGGRGSGELFF. CDR3 coding DNA: TGTGCCAGTAGTCCCAGCGGGGGGCGTGGGTCCGGGGAGCTGTTTTTT. The full variable domain, rest sourced from reference TRBV19 and TRBJ2-2, is DGGITQSPKYLFRKEGQNVTLSCEQNLNHDAMYWYRQDPGQGLRLIYYSQIVNDFQKGDIAEGYSVSREKKESFPLTVTSAQKNPTAFYLCASSPSGGRGSGELFFGEGSRLTVL.